Listed below are T cell receptor beta chains from one sample, sequenced in a study of persistence of HIV-infected CD4 T cells. Which antigens these TCRs recognize remains unknown. The data were produced by immunoSEQ multiplex PCR, yet TCRdb's version contains in-frame clones alone and is incomplete. Among nearly 20,000 clones listed, 55% to 65% were seen once. This sample comprised CD4+ T cells sorted from PBMCs after approximately 19-hour stimulation, obtained from a patient who received antiretroviral therapy. These receptor sequences come from an adult woman with HIV who was CMV-seropositive. Both conserved end residues are part of each CDR3. The D gene is left open where the match is weak. The size entry is marked missing in some rows and otherwise reads once, few, many or a size class.

>TRBD2|TRBV18|TRBJ2-3|NA
TGTGCCAGCTCACCGTCGCCCGGGACTAGCGGTGTTTGGTATTTT
CASSPSPGTSGVWYF
>NA|TRBV27|TRBJ1-6|few
TGTGCCAGCAGTTTAATCTCCGGGAGTAATTCACCCCTCCACTTT
CASSLISGSNSPLHF
>NA|TRBV18|TRBJ1-1|NA
TGTGCCAGCTCGAACGACAGAAACACTGAAGCTTTCTTT
CASSNDRNTEAFF
>TRBD2|TRBV5-1|TRBJ2-3|NA
TGCGCCAGCAGCCCGGGACTAGCGGGGGGGGTAGATACGCAGTATTTT
CASSPGLAGGVDTQYF
>NA|TRBV2|TRBJ1-4|once
TGTGCCAGCAGTGTTGGCGGGTTTGCGGAAAAACTGTTTTTT
CASSVGGFAEKLFF
>NA|TRBV18|TRBJ1-3|few
TGTGCCAGCTCACTGGGGCCTGGAAACACCATATATTTT
CASSLGPGNTIYF
>TRBD1|TRBV25-1|TRBJ1-2|once
TGTGCCAGCAGTGGAAAGGGACAGAACTATGGCTACACCTTC
CASSGKGQNYGYTF
>TRBD2|TRBV6-2/TRBV6-3|TRBJ2-5|NA
TGTGCCAGCAGTTACACGCCTAGCGGGGGTCCGGACTTC
CASSYTPSGGPDF
>NA|TRBV6-5|TRBJ1-5|NA
TGTGCCAGCAGTTCTAGGGACAATCAGCCCCAGCATTTT
CASSSRDNQPQHF
>NA|TRBV2|TRBJ1-2|NA
TGTGCCAGCAGTGTTGGGCAGGACTATGGCTACACCTTC
CASSVGQDYGYTF
>TRBD1|TRBV19|TRBJ1-3|NA
TGTGCCAGTAGCGACGGGACAGACTCTGGAAACACCATATATTTT
CASSDGTDSGNTIYF
>NA|TRBV19|TRBJ1-5|NA
TGTGCCAGTCGTAGAGGACCTTATAGCAATCAGCCCCAGCATTTT
CASRRGPYSNQPQHF
>TRBD1|TRBV10-3|TRBJ1-2|once
TGTGCCATCAGCCGTGGAGGGACAGGGCAAATCTATGGCTACACCTTC
CAISRGGTGQIYGYTF
>NA|TRBV29-1|TRBJ2-1|NA
TGCAGCGTCGAGCGGGACAGATACAATGAGCAGTTCTTC
CSVERDRYNEQFF
>TRBD1|TRBV12-5|TRBJ1-2|NA
TGTGCTAGTGGTTTGGCGACAGGGCGACTTAACTATGGCTACACCTTC
CASGLATGRLNYGYTF
>NA|TRBV11-3|TRBJ2-7|once
TGTGCCAGCAGCTTAGGTCTCGGTGAGCAGTACTTC
CASSLGLGEQYF
>TRBD1|TRBV7-2|TRBJ2-1|NA
TGTGCCAGCAGCCGCCAAGCCGGGACAGGGCTCTACAATGAGCAGTTCTTC
CASSRQAGTGLYNEQFF
>NA|TRBV12-3/TRBV12-4|TRBJ2-2|few
TGTGCCAGCAGTTTAGGGTGGGGTAGAGAGCTGTTTTTT
CASSLGWGRELFF
>TRBD1|TRBV5-1|TRBJ2-2|NA
TGCGCCAGCAGCTTAGGGACAGCCACCGGGGAGCTGTTTTTT
CASSLGTATGELFF
>NA|TRBV19|TRBJ2-7|NA
TGTGCCAGTAGTATAAGTTCGGGTAGGACAGAGTACGAGCAGTACTTC
CASSISSGRTEYEQYF
>NA|TRBV9|TRBJ1-6|NA
TGTGCCAGCAGCGTAGGGGGTGGCGATTCACCCCTCCACTTT
CASSVGGGDSPLHF
>TRBD1|TRBV6-5|TRBJ2-7|NA
TGTGCCAGTCTCCGGGACAGATACGAGCAGTACTTC
CASLRDRYEQYF
>NA|TRBV7-9|TRBJ1-6|few
TGTGCCAGCAGCCGTGATGCAGAGAATTCACCCCTCCACTTT
CASSRDAENSPLHF
>TRBD2|TRBV5-1|TRBJ2-5|NA
TGCGCCAGCAGCTGGGGGACTAGGGGGGCGGAGACCCAGTACTTC
CASSWGTRGAETQYF
>NA|TRBV18|TRBJ2-3|few
TGTGCCAGCTCACCACAGGATACGCAGTATTTT
CASSPQDTQYF
>NA|TRBV18|TRBJ2-5|NA
TGTGCCAGCTCACCAACCCAAGAGACCCAGTACTTC
CASSPTQETQYF
>NA|TRBV20-1|TRBJ1-3|NA
TGCAGTGCTACTACCTCAAACACCATATATTTT
CSATTSNTIYF
>NA|TRBV7-3|TRBJ1-6|NA
TGTGCCAGCAGCTTTAGGGCCAATTCACCCCTCCACTTT
CASSFRANSPLHF
>NA|TRBV6-5|TRBJ1-6|NA
TGTGCCAGCAGATTACAGGGCCCGAGTTCACCCCTCCACTTT
CASRLQGPSSPLHF
>NA|TRBV5-1|TRBJ1-2|NA
TGCGCCAGCAGCTTCCAGGGTAAAGAGAACTATGGCTACACCTTC
CASSFQGKENYGYTF
>NA|TRBV7-2|TRBJ2-5|NA
TGTGCCAGCAGCTTAGCTTATTCCGACCAGACCCAGTACTTC
CASSLAYSDQTQYF
>TRBD2|TRBV5-6|TRBJ2-3|NA
TGTGCCAGCAGCCCCGGACTAGCGGGGTGGCCCAATACGCAGTATTTT
CASSPGLAGWPNTQYF
>NA|TRBV2|TRBJ1-3|NA
TGTGCCAGCAGTGCTACCGGGATCCCCTCTGGAAACACCATATATTTT
CASSATGIPSGNTIYF
>NA|TRBV27|TRBJ2-7|once
TGTGCCAGCAGGCCCAGTGGGGGAACATACGAGCAGTACTTC
CASRPSGGTYEQYF
>NA|TRBV27|TRBJ1-6|once
TGTGCCAGCAAGGGCGGGGCAAGCTCCTATAATTCACCCCTCCACTTT
CASKGGASSYNSPLHF
>NA|TRBV18|TRBJ1-2|NA
TGTGCCAGCTCACCAGCGACAGACAGCGGCTACACCTTC
CASSPATDSGYTF
>NA|TRBV19|TRBJ2-4|NA
TGTGCCAGTAGTCCAGAGACAGGAGCTTTGGCCAAAAACATTCAGTACTTC
CASSPETGALAKNIQYF
>NA|TRBV27|TRBJ1-4|once
TGTGCCAGCAGTTTGGGGGGGCTTGGAGAAAAACTGTTTTTT
CASSLGGLGEKLFF
>NA|TRBV24-1|TRBJ1-2|NA
TGTGCCATCTCGGAGGGGTATGGCTACACCTTC
CAISEGYGYTF
>TRBD1|TRBV10-3|TRBJ1-6|NA
TGTGCCATCAGTGAAAGACAGGGCGATTCACCCCTCCACTTT
CAISERQGDSPLHF
>NA|TRBV27|TRBJ1-2|NA
TGTGCCAGCAGTGTCCAGGGGATCGAACATGGCTACACCTTC
CASSVQGIEHGYTF
>TRBD1|TRBV29-1|TRBJ2-2|NA
TGCAGCGTGAACAGGGGGCTTAACACCGGGGAGCTGTTTTTT
CSVNRGLNTGELFF
>NA|TRBV5-5|TRBJ2-7|NA
TGTGCCAGCAGCCCCCGCGTAGCAGGGAACCCCCACGAGCAGTACTTC
CASSPRVAGNPHEQYF
>NA|TRBV14|TRBJ1-4|NA
TGTGCCAGCAGCCAAGTGGGGTCAACGGAAAAACTGTTTTTT
CASSQVGSTEKLFF
>NA|TRBV7-8|TRBJ1-5|NA
TGTGCCAGCAGCTTGGGTCCCAGGAACGCTAATCAGCCCCAGCATTTT
CASSLGPRNANQPQHF
>TRBD1|TRBV18|TRBJ2-2|NA
TGTGCCAGCTCATCCCAGGGGGCGCGCGACACCGGGGAGCTGTTTTTT
CASSSQGARDTGELFF
>NA|TRBV7-6|TRBJ1-3|NA
TGTGCCAGCAGCTTAGCGCCCCCGAACAGTGGGGCGTCGACCATATATTTT
CASSLAPPNSGASTIYF
>TRBD1|TRBV6-6|TRBJ1-1|few
TGTGCCAGCAGTTACTCAGGGGGCTTCATGAACACTGAAGCTTTCTTT
CASSYSGGFMNTEAFF
>TRBD1|TRBV30|TRBJ1-2|few
TGTGCCTGGAGTGTACTAAGAACAGGGGGCATCTATGGCTACACCTTC
CAWSVLRTGGIYGYTF
>NA|TRBV18|TRBJ2-7|NA
TGTGCCAGCTCACCTGGGGGGCGCGGGGGCGAGCAGTACTTC
CASSPGGRGGEQYF
>TRBD1|TRBV19|TRBJ1-2|NA
TGTGCCAGTAGGGACAGGGACTATGGCTACACCTTC
CASRDRDYGYTF
>NA|TRBV5-6|TRBJ2-1|NA
TGTGCCAGCAGCAGGACCGTTGTCGGTGAGCAGTTCTTC
CASSRTVVGEQFF
>NA|TRBV19|TRBJ1-5|few
TGTGCCAGCTATGAGAGTGGCTGGGGGCAGCCCCAGCATTTT
CASYESGWGQPQHF
>TRBD2|TRBV20-1|TRBJ2-1|NA
TGCAGTGCTAGTTTTAGCGGGGGGAGCGATGAGCAGTTCTTC
CSASFSGGSDEQFF
>NA|TRBV19|TRBJ2-1|few
TGTGCCAGTAGTCACAGGTCTGGTGAGCAGTTCTTC
CASSHRSGEQFF
>NA|TRBV5-1|TRBJ1-1|NA
TGCGCCAGCAGCTTGGTAGCGGGCCTTGAAGCTTTCTTT
CASSLVAGLEAFF